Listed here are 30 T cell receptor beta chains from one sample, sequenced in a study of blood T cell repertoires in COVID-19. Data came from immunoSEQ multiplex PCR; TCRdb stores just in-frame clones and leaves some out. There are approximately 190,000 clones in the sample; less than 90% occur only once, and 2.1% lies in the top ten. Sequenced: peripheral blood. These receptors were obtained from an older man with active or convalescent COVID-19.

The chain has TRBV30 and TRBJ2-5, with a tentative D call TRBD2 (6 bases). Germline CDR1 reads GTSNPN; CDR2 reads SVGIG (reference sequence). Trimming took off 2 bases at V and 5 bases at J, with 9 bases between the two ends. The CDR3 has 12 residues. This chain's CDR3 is CAWSRGSETQYF. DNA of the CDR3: TGTGCCTGGAGTCGGGGGTCGGAGACCCAGTACTTC.

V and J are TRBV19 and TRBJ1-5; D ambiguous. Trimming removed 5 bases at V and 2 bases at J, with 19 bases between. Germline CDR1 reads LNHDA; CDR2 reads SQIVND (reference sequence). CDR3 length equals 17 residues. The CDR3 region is CASSPRIARRGNQPQHF. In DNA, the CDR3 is TGTGCCAGTAGTCCCAGGATTGCCCGGAGGGGCAATCAGCCCCAGCATTTT.

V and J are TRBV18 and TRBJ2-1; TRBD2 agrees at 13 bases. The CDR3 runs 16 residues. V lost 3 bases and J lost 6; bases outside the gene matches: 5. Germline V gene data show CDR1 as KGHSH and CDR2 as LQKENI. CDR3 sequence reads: CASSPPGTSGVNEQFF. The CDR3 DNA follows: TGTGCCAGCTCACCCCCCGGGACTAGCGGGGTCAATGAGCAGTTCTTC.

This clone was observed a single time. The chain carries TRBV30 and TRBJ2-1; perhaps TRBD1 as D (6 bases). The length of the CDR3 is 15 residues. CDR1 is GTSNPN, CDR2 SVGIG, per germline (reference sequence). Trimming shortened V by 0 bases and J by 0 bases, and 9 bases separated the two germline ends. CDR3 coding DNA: TGTGCCTGGAGTGTGGGGGCAGGCTCCTACAATGAGCAGTTCTTC. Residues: CAWSVGAGSYNEQFF.

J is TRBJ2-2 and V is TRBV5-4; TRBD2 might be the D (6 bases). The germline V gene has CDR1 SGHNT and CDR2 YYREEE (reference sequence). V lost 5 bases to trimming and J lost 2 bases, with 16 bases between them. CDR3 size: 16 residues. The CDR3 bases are TGTGCCAGCAGGGAGGGTCTAGGGGCAAACACCGGGGAGCTGTTTTTT. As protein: CASREGLGANTGELFF.

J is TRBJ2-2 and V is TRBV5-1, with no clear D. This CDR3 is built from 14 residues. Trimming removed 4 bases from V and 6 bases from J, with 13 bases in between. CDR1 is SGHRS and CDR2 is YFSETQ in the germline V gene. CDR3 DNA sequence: TGCGCCAGCAGCCCGTACCCGAGTTCCGGGGAGCTGTTTTTT. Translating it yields CASSPYPSSGELFF.

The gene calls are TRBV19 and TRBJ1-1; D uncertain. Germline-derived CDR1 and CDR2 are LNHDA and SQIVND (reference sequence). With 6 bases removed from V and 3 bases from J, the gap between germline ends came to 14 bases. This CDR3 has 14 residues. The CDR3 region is CASSGFDGDTEAFF. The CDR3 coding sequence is TGTGCCAGTAGCGGGTTCGACGGGGACACTGAAGCTTTCTTT.

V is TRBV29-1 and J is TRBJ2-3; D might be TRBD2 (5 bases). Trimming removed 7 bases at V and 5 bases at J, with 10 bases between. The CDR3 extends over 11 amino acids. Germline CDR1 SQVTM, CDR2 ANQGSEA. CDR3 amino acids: CSGSRGDTQYF. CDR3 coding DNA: TGCAGCGGGTCCCGGGGAGATACGCAGTATTTT.

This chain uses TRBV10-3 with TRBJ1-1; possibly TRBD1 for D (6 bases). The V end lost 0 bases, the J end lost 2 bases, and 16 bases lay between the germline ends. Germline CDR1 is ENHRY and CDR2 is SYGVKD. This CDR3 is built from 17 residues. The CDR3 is CAISESRGTGRNTEAFF. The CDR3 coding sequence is TGTGCCATCAGTGAGTCGCGTGGAACAGGGCGAAACACTGAAGCTTTCTTT.

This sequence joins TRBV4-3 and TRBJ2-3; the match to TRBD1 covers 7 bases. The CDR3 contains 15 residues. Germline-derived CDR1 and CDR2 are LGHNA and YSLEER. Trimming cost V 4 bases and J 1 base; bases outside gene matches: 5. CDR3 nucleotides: TGCGCCAGCAGCCGAGACAGGGTCGGCACAGATACGCAGTATTTT. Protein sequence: CASSRDRVGTDTQYF.

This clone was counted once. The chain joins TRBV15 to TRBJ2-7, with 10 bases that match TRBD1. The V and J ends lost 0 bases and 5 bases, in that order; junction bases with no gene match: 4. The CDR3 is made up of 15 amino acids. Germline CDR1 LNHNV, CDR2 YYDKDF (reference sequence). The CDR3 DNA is TGTGCCACCAGCAGAGATGGGACAGGGGTCGACGAGCAGTACTTC. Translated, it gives CATSRDGTGVDEQYF.

Here the CDR3 reads CSVVMVGHPTFF. The CDR3 coding sequence is TGCAGCGTCGTTATGGTGGGACATCCAACTTTCTTT. V is TRBV29-1 and J is TRBJ1-1; D may be TRBD1 (6 bases). Trimming left V 6 bases short and J 12 bases short, with 20 bases between. Looked up from germline, CDR1 is SQVTM and CDR2 is ANQGSEA. CDR3 length equals 12 residues.

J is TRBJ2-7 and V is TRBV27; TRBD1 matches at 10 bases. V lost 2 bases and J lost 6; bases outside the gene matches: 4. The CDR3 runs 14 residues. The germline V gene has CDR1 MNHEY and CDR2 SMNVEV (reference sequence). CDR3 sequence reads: CASSLVTGGSEQYF. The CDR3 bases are TGTGCCAGCAGTTTAGTGACAGGGGGCTCCGAGCAGTACTTC.

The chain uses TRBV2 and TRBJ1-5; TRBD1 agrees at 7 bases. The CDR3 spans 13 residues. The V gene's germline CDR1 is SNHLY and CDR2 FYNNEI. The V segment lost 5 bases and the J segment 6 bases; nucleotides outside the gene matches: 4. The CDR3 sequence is CASSIQGIQPQHF. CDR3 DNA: TGTGCCAGCAGTATACAGGGGATTCAGCCCCAGCATTTT.

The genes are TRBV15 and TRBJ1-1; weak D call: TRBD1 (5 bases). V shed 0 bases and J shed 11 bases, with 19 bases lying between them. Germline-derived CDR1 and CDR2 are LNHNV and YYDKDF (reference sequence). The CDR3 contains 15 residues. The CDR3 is CATSRDMGLTSWAFF. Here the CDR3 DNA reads TGTGCCACCAGCAGAGATATGGGGCTTACTTCATGGGCTTTCTTT.

CDR3 sequence: CASSFAGGHEQYF. CDR3 DNA sequence: TGTGCCAGCAGCTTTGCAGGGGGCCACGAGCAGTACTTC. The chain combines TRBV7-9 with TRBJ2-7; 8 bases align to TRBD1. The CDR3 loop spans 13 amino acids. V lost 3 bases to trimming and J lost 5 bases; unmatched junction nucleotides: 3. Germline lookup yields CDR1 SEHNR and CDR2 FQNEAQ (reference sequence).

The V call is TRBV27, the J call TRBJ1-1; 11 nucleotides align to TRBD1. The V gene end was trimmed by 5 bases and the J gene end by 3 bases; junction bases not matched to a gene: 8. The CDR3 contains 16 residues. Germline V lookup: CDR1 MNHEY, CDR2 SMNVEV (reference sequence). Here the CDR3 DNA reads TGTGCCAGCAGTCTAGGACAGGGGGCGATCGACACTGAAGCTTTCTTT. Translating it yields CASSLGQGAIDTEAFF.

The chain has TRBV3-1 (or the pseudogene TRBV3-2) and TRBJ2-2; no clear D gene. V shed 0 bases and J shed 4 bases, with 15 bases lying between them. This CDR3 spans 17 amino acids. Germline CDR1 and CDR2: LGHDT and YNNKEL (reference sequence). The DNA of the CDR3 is TGTGCCAGCAGCCAAGATATTCCCACCTCGGGCACCGGGGAGCTGTTTTTT. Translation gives CASSQDIPTSGTGELFF.

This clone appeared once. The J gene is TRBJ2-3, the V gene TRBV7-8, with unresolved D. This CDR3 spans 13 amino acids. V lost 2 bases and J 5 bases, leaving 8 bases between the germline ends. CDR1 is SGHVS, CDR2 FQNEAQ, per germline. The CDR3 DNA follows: TGTGCCAGCAGCTTACCATCCCAAGATACGCAGTATTTT. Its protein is CASSLPSQDTQYF.

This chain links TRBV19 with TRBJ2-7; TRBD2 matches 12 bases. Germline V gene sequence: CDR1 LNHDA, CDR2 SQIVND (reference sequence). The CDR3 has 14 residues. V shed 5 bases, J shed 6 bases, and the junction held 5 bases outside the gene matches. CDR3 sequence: CASSLLAGGGEQYF. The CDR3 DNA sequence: TGTGCCAGTAGTCTACTAGCGGGAGGCGGCGAGCAGTACTTC. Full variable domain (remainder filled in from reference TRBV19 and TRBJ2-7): DGGITQSPKYLFRKEGQNVTLSCEQNLNHDAMYWYRQDPGQGLRLIYYSQIVNDFQKGDIAEGYSVSREKKESFPLTVTSAQKNPTAFYLCASSLLAGGGEQYFGPGTRLTVT.

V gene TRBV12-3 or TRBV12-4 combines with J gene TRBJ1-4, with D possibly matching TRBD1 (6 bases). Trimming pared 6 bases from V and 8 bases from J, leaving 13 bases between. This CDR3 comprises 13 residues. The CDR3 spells CASRPRQAEKLFF. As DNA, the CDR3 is TGTGCCAGCAGACCCCGACAGGCCGAAAAACTGTTTTTT.

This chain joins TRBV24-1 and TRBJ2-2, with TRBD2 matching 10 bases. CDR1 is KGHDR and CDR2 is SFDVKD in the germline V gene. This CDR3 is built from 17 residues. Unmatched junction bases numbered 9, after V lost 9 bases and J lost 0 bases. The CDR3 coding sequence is TGTGCCACCTCTACTAGCGGGGCGGGTCCGAACACCGGGGAGCTGTTTTTT. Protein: CATSTSGAGPNTGELFF.

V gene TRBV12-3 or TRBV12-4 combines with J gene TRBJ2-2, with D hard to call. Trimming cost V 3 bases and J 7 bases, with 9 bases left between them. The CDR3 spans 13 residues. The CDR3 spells CASSLRWFGELFF. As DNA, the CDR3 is TGTGCCAGCAGTTTGCGATGGTTCGGGGAGCTGTTTTTT.

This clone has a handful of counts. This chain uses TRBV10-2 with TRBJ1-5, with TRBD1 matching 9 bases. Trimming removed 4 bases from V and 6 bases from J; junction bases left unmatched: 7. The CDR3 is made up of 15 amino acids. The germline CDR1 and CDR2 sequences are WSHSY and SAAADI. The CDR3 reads CASSADRGGIQPQHF. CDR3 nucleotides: TGCGCCAGCAGTGCGGACAGGGGCGGGATTCAGCCCCAGCATTTT.

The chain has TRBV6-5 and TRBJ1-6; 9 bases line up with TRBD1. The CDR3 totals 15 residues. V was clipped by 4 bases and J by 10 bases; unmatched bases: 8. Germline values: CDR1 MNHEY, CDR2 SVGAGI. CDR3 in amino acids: CASSLPGQGNSPLHF. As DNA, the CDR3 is TGTGCCAGCAGTTTACCGGGACAGGGTAACTCACCCCTCCACTTT.

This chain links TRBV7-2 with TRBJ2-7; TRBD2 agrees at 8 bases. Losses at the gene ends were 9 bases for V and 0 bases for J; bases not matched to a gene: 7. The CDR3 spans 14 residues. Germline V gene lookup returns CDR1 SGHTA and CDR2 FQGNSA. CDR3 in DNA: TGTGCCAGTTCGGCGGGGGGAAACTCCTACGAGCAGTACTTC. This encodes CASSAGGNSYEQYF.

CDR3: CASLIAGAHEQYF. CDR3 nucleotides: TGTGCCAGCCTCATAGCGGGAGCCCACGAGCAGTACTTC. V is TRBV12-3 or TRBV12-4 and J is TRBJ2-7; 9 bases are a match to TRBD2. The junction had 7 bases not matched to a gene; V was cut back by 8 bases and J by 5 bases. The CDR3 spans 13 residues.

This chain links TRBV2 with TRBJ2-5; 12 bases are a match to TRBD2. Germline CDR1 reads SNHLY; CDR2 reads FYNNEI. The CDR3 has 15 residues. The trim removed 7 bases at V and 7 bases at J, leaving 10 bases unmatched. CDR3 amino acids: CASTPLAGGTGTQYF. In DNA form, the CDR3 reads TGTGCCAGCACTCCCCTAGCGGGGGGGACCGGGACCCAGTACTTC. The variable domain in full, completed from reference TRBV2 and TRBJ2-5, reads EPEVTQTPSHQVTQMGQEVILRCVPISNHLYFYWYRQILGQKVEFLVSFYNNEISEKSEIFDDQFSVERPDGSNFTLKIRSTKLEDSAMYFCASTPLAGGTGTQYFGPGTRLLVL.

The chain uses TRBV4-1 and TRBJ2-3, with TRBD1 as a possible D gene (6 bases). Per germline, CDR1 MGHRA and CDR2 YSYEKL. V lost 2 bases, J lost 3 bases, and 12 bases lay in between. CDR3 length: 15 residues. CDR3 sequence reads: CASSQIQGYTDTQYF. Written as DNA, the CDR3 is TGCGCCAGCAGCCAAATACAGGGTTATACAGATACGCAGTATTTT.

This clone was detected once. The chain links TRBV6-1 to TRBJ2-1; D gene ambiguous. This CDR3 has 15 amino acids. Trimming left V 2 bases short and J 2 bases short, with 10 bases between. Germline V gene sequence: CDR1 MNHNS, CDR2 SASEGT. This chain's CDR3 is CASSESLPPYNEQFF. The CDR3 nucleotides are TGTGCCAGCAGTGAAAGTCTACCCCCCTACAATGAGCAGTTCTTC.